The 19 T cell receptor beta chains below were found in one sample sequenced in a study of blood T cell repertoires in COVID-19. The assay was immunoSEQ multiplex PCR, and TCRdb's table has in-frame clones only and misses some. The table shows approximately 220,000 clones, with about 83% occurring only once. Sequenced sample: PBMCs or T cells enriched from blood (not recorded which). The receptors here all came from a woman aged 40 to 50 who had been exposed to COVID-19.

The chain links TRBV7-2 to TRBJ1-3; a weak D match, TRBD1 (5 bases). V was cut by 1 base and J by 4 bases, with 14 bases left in between. The CDR3 extends over 16 amino acids. Germline CDR1 and CDR2: SGHTA and FQGNSA. CDR3 in DNA: TGTGCCAGCAGCTTAGACCCCCCAGGGCTCGGAAACACCATATATTTT. The encoded protein is CASSLDPPGLGNTIYF. The full variable domain, with the rest looked up from reference TRBV7-2 and TRBJ1-3, is GAGVSQSPSNKVTEKGKDVELRCDPISGHTALYWYRQSLGQGLEFLIYFQGNSAPDKSGLPSDRFSAERTGGSVSTLTIQRTQQEDSAVYLCASSLDPPGLGNTIYFGEGSWLTVV.

The gene calls are TRBV10-3 and TRBJ1-6; D might be TRBD1 (5 bases). Germline V gives CDR1 ENHRY, CDR2 SYGVKD. This CDR3 has 15 residues. V lost 3 bases to trimming and J lost 9 bases, with 15 bases between them. This CDR3 is CAISDEGVKGSPLHF. The CDR3 DNA sequence: TGTGCCATCAGTGATGAAGGGGTAAAGGGTTCACCCCTCCACTTT.

The chain uses TRBV27 and TRBJ2-3; D gene uncertain. Per the germline V gene, CDR1 is MNHEY and CDR2 is SMNVEV (reference sequence). The CDR3 consists of 15 residues. Trimming pared 1 base from V and 0 bases from J, leaving 8 bases between. The CDR3 DNA is TGTGCCAGCAGTTTATATCCGGTTAGCACAGATACGCAGTATTTT. This sequence encodes CASSLYPVSTDTQYF.

This chain uses TRBV6-4 with TRBJ1-2, with 8 bases identical to TRBD1. Per the germline V gene, CDR1 is MRHNA and CDR2 is SNTAGT. The CDR3 is 15 residues long. V dropped 6 bases and J dropped 4; count of bases not matched to a gene: 10. The chain's CDR3 is CASSLGTGSIYGYTF. The CDR3 DNA is TGTGCCAGCAGCCTCGGGACAGGTTCGATCTATGGCTACACCTTC.

The chain recombines TRBV6-5 with TRBJ1-4, with 9 nucleotides matching TRBD1. Per germline, CDR1 MNHEY and CDR2 SVGAGI. This CDR3 comprises 14 residues. J was trimmed by 7 bases and V by 7 bases; bases with no gene match: 7. The CDR3 region is CASTTGGAFEKLFF. The CDR3 region has the DNA TGTGCCAGCACAACAGGGGGCGCATTTGAAAAACTGTTTTTT.

This clone has only one observation. The rearrangement joins TRBV2 to TRBJ2-4, with D perhaps matching TRBD2 (6 bases). This CDR3 has 15 amino acids. From germline, CDR1 is SNHLY and CDR2 FYNNEI. V lost 0 bases and J 10 bases, leaving 16 bases between the germline ends. The CDR3 is CASSEALATGGIQYF. The CDR3 DNA reads TGTGCCAGCAGTGAAGCACTAGCTACCGGGGGTATTCAGTACTTC.

This chain uses TRBV5-1 with TRBJ2-2; D is perhaps TRBD1 (6 bases). V was cut by 0 bases and J by 8 bases, with 17 bases left in between. In germline, CDR1 is SGHRS, CDR2 YFSETQ. This CDR3 contains 16 residues. The CDR3 nucleotides are TGCGCCAGCAGCTTGGCCACGCGACAGCAGGGGGGGGAGCTGTTTTTT. Residues: CASSLATRQQGGELFF.

The gene calls are TRBV13 and TRBJ2-5; 12 bases fit TRBD2. V was clipped by 5 bases and J by 0 bases; unmatched bases: 7. There are 17 residues in the CDR3. The germline CDR1 and CDR2 sequences are PRHDT and FYEKMQ (reference sequence). The chain's CDR3 is CASSPWTSGDNQETQYF. CDR3 in DNA: TGTGCCAGCAGCCCCTGGACTAGCGGGGACAACCAAGAGACCCAGTACTTC.

The chain links TRBV19 to TRBJ1-3; 9 nucleotides align to TRBD1. This CDR3 has 15 residues. Germline-derived CDR1 and CDR2 are LNHDA and SQIVND (reference sequence). The trim removed 5 bases at V and 7 bases at J, leaving 9 bases unmatched. The CDR3 coding sequence is TGTGCCAGTAGTGGGACAGGGTATTTTTCGAACACCATATATTTT. Its translation: CASSGTGYFSNTIYF. Full variable domain (remainder filled in from reference TRBV19 and TRBJ1-3): DGGITQSPKYLFRKEGQNVTLSCEQNLNHDAMYWYRQDPGQGLRLIYYSQIVNDFQKGDIAEGYSVSREKKESFPLTVTSAQKNPTAFYLCASSGTGYFSNTIYFGEGSWLTVV.

This clone was counted a single time. The chain combines TRBV28 with TRBJ1-4; a possible D gene is TRBD1 (6 bases). In germline, CDR1 is MDHEN, CDR2 SYDVKM. The CDR3 runs to 16 residues. Deletions cut 5 bases from V and 7 bases from J, with 20 bases between. The CDR3: CASSPGTQDSAEKLFF. CDR3 bases: TGTGCCAGCAGTCCCGGGACACAAGATTCCGCTGAAAAACTGTTTTTT.

The chain combines TRBV7-8 with TRBJ2-1, with 8 nucleotides matching TRBD1. V gave up 2 bases and J gave up 9 bases; unmatched junction bases: 9. This CDR3 region has 15 residues. Germline assignment: CDR1 SGHVS and CDR2 FQNEAQ. CDR3 protein: CASSLQGTGGSEQFF. CDR3 sequence (DNA): TGTGCCAGCAGCTTACAGGGAACAGGGGGAAGTGAGCAGTTCTTC.

The CDR3 region is CASSPGQEVYGYTF. In nucleotides, the CDR3 is TGTGCCAGCTCACCTGGACAGGAAGTATATGGCTACACCTTC. The chain couples TRBV18 to TRBJ1-2; 7 bases agree with TRBD1. The length of the CDR3 is 14 residues. J was trimmed by 5 bases and V by 3 bases; bases with no gene match: 6. In germline, CDR1 is KGHSH, CDR2 LQKENI.

This chain connects TRBV7-9 to TRBJ2-2; 8 positions match TRBD2. This CDR3 contains 16 residues. V lost 5 bases and J lost 2; bases outside the gene matches: 7. Germline lookup yields CDR1 SEHNR and CDR2 FQNEAQ (reference sequence). The CDR3 nucleotides are TGTGCCAGCAGCCCCAGTACTAGCGGCAACACCGGGGAGCTGTTTTTT. It specifies CASSPSTSGNTGELFF.

The chain combines TRBV7-2 with TRBJ2-7; TRBD2 matches 10 bases. The CDR3 consists of 13 residues. V trimming: 5 bases; J trimming: 6 bases; junction bases outside the gene matches: 4. Germline lookup yields CDR1 SGHTA and CDR2 FQGNSA. The CDR3 loop reads CASSNLAGVEQYF. The CDR3 bases are TGTGCCAGCAGCAACCTAGCGGGGGTCGAGCAGTACTTC.

For the CDR3, the DNA is TGTGCCAGCTCACCTCGGGCGACAGACAATGAGCAGTTCTTC. It translates to CASSPRATDNEQFF. The chain couples TRBV18 to TRBJ2-1; weak D call: TRBD1 (5 bases). The length of the CDR3 is 14 residues. Trimming left V 3 bases short and J 5 bases short, with 11 bases between. The germline CDR1 and CDR2 sequences are KGHSH and LQKENI.

The chain employs TRBV19 and TRBJ1-3; D not certain. The CDR3 is 16 residues long. Looked up from germline, CDR1 is LNHDA and CDR2 is SQIVND (reference sequence). V was shortened by 3 bases and J by 0 bases, with 12 bases between the two germline ends. The chain's CDR3 is CASSMVGQPSGNTIYF. The CDR3 region has the DNA TGTGCCAGTAGTATGGTGGGCCAACCCTCTGGAAACACCATATATTTT.

The rearrangement links TRBV2 to TRBJ2-2; D uncertain. CDR1 is SNHLY, CDR2 FYNNEI, per germline. Trimming cost V 3 bases and J 5 bases, with 10 bases left between them. The length of the CDR3 is 14 residues. This CDR3 is CASSDAPGTGELFF. The CDR3 coding sequence is TGTGCCAGCAGTGACGCACCGGGTACCGGGGAGCTGTTTTTT.

CDR3 nucleotides: TGTGCCAGCAGCGTAATGGGACAGCAACAAGAGACCCAGTACTTC. The encoded protein is CASSVMGQQQETQYF. This chain links TRBV9 with TRBJ2-5, with TRBD1 matching over 7 bases. Germline CDR1 reads SGDLS; CDR2 reads YYNGEE. With 1 base clipped from V and 2 bases from J, the junction kept 5 bases outside the gene matches. The CDR3 length is 15 residues.

This clone occurred a few times. The gene calls are TRBV11-1 and TRBJ1-1, with 7 nucleotides matching TRBD1. Losses at the gene ends were 1 base for V and 3 bases for J; bases not matched to a gene: 8. The CDR3 totals 16 residues. Germline V gives CDR1 SGHAT, CDR2 FQDESV (reference sequence). CDR3 sequence: CASSLGLGQLDTEAFF. CDR3 DNA sequence: TGTGCCAGCAGCTTAGGTTTGGGACAGCTAGACACTGAAGCTTTCTTT.